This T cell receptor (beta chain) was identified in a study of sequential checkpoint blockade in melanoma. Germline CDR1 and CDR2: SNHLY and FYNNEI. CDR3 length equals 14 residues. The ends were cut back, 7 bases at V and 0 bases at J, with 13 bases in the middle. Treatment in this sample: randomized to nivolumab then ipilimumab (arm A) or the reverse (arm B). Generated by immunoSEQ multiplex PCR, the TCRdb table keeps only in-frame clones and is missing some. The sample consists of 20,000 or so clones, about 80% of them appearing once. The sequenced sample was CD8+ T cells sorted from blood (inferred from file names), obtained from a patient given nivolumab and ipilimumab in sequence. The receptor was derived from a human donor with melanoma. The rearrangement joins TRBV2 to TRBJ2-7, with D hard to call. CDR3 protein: CASIAAPSSYEQYF. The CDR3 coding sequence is TGTGCCAGCATAGCAGCGCCGAGCTCCTACGAGCAGTACTTC.